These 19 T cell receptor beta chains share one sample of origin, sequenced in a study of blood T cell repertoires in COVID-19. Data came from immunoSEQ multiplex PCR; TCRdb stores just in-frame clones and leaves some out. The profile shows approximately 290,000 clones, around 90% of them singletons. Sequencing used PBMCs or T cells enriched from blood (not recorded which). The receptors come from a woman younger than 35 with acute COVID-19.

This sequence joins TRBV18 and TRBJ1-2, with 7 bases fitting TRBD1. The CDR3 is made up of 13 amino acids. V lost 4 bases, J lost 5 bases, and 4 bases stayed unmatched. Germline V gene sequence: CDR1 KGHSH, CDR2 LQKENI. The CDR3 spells CASSRDSAYGYTF. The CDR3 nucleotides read TGTGCCAGCTCACGGGACAGCGCTTATGGCTACACCTTC.

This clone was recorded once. The CDR3: CASSLGVAGSTDTQYF. The DNA for the CDR3 is TGCGCCAGCAGCTTGGGAGTAGCGGGGAGCACAGATACGCAGTATTTT. The genes are TRBV5-1 and TRBJ2-3; 8 bases are a match to TRBD2. The CDR3 has 16 amino acids. Germline CDR1 is SGHRS and CDR2 is YFSETQ. J was trimmed by 0 bases and V by 0 bases; bases with no gene match: 3.

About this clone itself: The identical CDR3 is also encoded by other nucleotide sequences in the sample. CDR3 coding DNA: TGTGCCAGCAGTCCGTATACAGATACGCAGTATTTT. Protein: CASSPYTDTQYF. V gene TRBV12-3 or TRBV12-4 combines with J gene TRBJ2-3, with D unresolved. The CDR3 is 12 amino acids. Trimming pared 5 bases from V and 3 bases from J, leaving 6 bases between.

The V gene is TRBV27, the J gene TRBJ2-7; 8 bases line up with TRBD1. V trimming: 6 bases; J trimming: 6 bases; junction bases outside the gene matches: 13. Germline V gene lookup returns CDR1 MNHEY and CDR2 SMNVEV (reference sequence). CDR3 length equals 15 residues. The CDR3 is CASRVHGQGKREQYF. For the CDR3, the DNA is TGTGCCAGCAGGGTCCACGGACAGGGAAAACGCGAGCAGTACTTC.

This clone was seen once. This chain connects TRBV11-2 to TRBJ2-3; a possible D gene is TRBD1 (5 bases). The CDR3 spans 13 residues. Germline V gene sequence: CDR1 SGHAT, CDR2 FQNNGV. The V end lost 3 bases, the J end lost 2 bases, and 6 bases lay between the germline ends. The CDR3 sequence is CASSFRATDTQYF. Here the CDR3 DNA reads TGTGCCAGCAGCTTCAGGGCCACAGATACGCAGTATTTT.

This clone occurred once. The CDR3 region is CASSPEPYGSTDTQYF. In DNA form, the CDR3 reads TGTGCCAGCAGCCCTGAACCTTACGGGAGCACAGATACGCAGTATTTT. The rearrangement links TRBV5-4 to TRBJ2-3; D is unresolved. The CDR3 is 16 residues long. V lost 4 bases and J 0 bases, leaving 15 bases between the germline ends. Germline V gene data show CDR1 as SGHNT and CDR2 as YYREEE (reference sequence).

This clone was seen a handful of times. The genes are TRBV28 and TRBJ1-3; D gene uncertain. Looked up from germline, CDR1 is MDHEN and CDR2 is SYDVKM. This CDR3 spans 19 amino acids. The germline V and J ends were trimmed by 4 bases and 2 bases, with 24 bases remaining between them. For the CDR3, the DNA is TGTGCCAGCAGTTCGCCAAGATCGACACCCGGGATGCCTGGAAACACCATATATTTT. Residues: CASSSPRSTPGMPGNTIYF.

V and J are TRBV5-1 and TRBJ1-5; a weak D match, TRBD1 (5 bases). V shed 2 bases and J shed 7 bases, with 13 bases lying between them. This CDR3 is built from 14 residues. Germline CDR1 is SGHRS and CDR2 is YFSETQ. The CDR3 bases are TGCGCCAGCAGCTTAGGGGTAGGCAGCCAGCCCCAGCATTTT. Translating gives CASSLGVGSQPQHF.

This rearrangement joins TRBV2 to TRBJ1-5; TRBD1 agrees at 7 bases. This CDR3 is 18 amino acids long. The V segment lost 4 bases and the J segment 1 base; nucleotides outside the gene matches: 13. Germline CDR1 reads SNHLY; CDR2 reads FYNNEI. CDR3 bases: TGTGCCAGCAGTGGCTTTTCCGAGGGGGCGCAGAGCAATCAGCCCCAGCATTTT. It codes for CASSGFSEGAQSNQPQHF.

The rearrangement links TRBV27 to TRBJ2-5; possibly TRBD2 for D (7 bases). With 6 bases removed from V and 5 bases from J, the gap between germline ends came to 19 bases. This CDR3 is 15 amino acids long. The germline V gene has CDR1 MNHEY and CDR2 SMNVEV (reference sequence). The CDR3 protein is CASSRLLRGGETQYF. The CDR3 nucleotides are TGTGCCAGCAGCCGACTGCTGAGGGGGGGGGAGACCCAGTACTTC.

The CDR3 region is CASSGSGTGSEKLFF. The DNA of the CDR3 is TGTGCCAGCAGCGGTTCCGGGACAGGGTCTGAAAAACTGTTTTTT. V and J are TRBV9 and TRBJ1-4, with 9 bases fitting TRBD1. This CDR3 has 15 residues. Germline V gives CDR1 SGDLS, CDR2 YYNGEE. V dropped 3 bases and J dropped 7; count of bases not matched to a gene: 7.

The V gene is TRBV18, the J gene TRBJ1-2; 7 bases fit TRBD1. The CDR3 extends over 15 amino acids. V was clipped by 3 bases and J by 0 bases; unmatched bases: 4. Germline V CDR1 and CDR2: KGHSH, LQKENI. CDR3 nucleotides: TGTGCCAGCTCACCCCGGGACAGTCCTAACTATGGCTACACCTTC. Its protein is CASSPRDSPNYGYTF.

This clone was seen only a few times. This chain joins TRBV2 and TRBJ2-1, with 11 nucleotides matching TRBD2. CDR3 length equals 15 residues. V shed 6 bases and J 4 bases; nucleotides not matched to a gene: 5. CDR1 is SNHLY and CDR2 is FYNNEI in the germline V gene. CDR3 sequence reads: CASSTSGSNYNEQFF. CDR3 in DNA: TGTGCCAGCAGCACTAGCGGGAGTAATTACAATGAGCAGTTCTTC.

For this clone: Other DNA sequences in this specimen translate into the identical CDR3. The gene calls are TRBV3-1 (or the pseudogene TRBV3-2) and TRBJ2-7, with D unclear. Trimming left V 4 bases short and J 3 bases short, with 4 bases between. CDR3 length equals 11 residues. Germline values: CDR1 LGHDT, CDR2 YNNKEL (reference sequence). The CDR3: CASSPGYEQYF. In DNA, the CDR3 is TGTGCCAGCAGCCCCGGCTACGAGCAGTACTTC.

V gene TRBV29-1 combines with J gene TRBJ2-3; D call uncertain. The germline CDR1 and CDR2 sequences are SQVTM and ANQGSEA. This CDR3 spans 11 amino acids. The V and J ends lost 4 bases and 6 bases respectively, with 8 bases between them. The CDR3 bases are TGCAGCGTTGCCCCAACTGATACGCAGTATTTT. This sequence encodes CSVAPTDTQYF.

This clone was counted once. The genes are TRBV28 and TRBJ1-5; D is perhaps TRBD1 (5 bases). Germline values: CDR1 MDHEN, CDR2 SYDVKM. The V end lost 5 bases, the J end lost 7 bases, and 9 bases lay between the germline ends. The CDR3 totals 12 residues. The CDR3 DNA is TGTGCCAGCAGTATTACAGGCCAGCCCCAGCATTTT. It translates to CASSITGQPQHF. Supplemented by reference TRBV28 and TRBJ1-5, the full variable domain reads DVKVTQSSRYLVKRTGEKVFLECVQDMDHENMFWYRQDPGLGLRLIYFSYDVKMKEKGDIPEGYSVSREKKERFSLILESASTNQTSMYLCASSITGQPQHFGDGTRLSIL.

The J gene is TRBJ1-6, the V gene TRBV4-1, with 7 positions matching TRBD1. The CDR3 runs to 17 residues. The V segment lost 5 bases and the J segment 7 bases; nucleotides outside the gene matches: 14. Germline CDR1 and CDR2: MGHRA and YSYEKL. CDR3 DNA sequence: TGCGCCAGCAGCGGGGAAAATGACAGGGCCGGGAATTCACCCCTCCACTTT. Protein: CASSGENDRAGNSPLHF.

The CDR3: CASSPPYVAAHARNEQFF. The CDR3 DNA reads TGTGCCAGCAGTCCCCCGTATGTTGCGGCCCACGCTCGAAATGAGCAGTTCTTC. This sequence joins TRBV28 and TRBJ2-1; D not resolved. The V end lost 5 bases, the J end lost 7 bases, and 27 bases lay between the germline ends. This CDR3 contains 18 residues. CDR1 MDHEN and CDR2 SYDVKM come from the germline V gene. Full variable domain (remainder filled in from reference TRBV28 and TRBJ2-1): DVKVTQSSRYLVKRTGEKVFLECVQDMDHENMFWYRQDPGLGLRLIYFSYDVKMKEKGDIPEGYSVSREKKERFSLILESASTNQTSMYLCASSPPYVAAHARNEQFFGPGTRLTVL.

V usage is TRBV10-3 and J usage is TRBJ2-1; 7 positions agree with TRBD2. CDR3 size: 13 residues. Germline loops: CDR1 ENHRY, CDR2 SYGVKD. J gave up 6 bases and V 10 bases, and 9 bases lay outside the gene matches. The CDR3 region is CANQEREGNEQFF. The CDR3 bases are TGTGCCAACCAAGAGAGGGAGGGCAATGAGCAGTTCTTC.